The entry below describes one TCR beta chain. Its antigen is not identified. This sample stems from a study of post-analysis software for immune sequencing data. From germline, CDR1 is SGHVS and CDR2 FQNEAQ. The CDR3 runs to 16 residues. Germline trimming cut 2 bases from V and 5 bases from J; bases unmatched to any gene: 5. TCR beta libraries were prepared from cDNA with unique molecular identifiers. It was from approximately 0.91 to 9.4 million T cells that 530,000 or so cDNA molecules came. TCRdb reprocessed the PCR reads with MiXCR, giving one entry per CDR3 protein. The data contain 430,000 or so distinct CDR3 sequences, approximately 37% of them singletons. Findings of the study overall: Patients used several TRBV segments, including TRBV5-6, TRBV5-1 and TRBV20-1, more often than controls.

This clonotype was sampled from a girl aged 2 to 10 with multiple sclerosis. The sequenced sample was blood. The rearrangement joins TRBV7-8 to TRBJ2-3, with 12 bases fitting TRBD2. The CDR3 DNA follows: TGTGCCAGCAGCTTAAGGTCTAGCGGGGGGGGAGATACGCAGTATTTT. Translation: CASSLRSSGGGDTQYF.